The TCR beta chain described here comes from a study of blood T cell repertoires in COVID-19. Study-level information: The United States, Italy and Spain provided the acute and convalescent COVID-19 samples. Sample material is recorded as cDNA or gDNA derived from T cells, B-cell-depleted T cells, or PBMCs.

As handled by the study authors: Reference gene primer amplification yielded estimated nucleated cell counts. The data were produced by immunoSEQ multiplex PCR, yet TCRdb's version contains in-frame clones alone and is incomplete. The V and J calls and clone size are taken from that table; D and trimming were inferred from the DNA. The sample holds 60,000 to 75,000 clones; around 83% are singletons and the top ten take 6.3%. The CDR3 has 15 amino acids. The V gene lost 6 bases and the J gene lost 6 bases, with 17 bases spanning the gap. Germline V gene data show CDR1 as MNHEY and CDR2 as SVGAGI. The source of this sequence is a human donor in a cohort sampled during active COVID-19. V is TRBV6-5 and J is TRBJ1-4, with D maybe TRBD1 (5 bases). Sequencing was done on a sample of peripheral blood. CDR3 sequence: CASRLRGGHDEKLFF. CDR3 bases: TGTGCCAGCAGGTTGAGGGGAGGTCACGATGAAAAACTGTTTTTT.